This T cell receptor (beta chain) appears in the sequencing data of a study of quantifying T cell responses using KT2 cells (dated by TCRdb to about 2017). Some background on the complete study: RNA was DNase-treated and reverse transcribed with TCR alpha and beta constant-region primers, mostly using SuperScript III. Under optimum conditions, the T4 ligation step was estimated to exceed 8.5% efficiency. PCR2 was performed as a SYBR Green qPCR and was stopped at a predetermined fluorescence threshold so that over-amplification was avoided.

Library creation used UMI-ligation and nested PCR. Using T4 RNA ligase 1, a single-stranded oligonucleotide bearing the Illumina SP2 sequence plus a UMI was ligated onto the 3' end of the cDNA. PCR1 consisted of 4 cycles (98 degrees C 15 s, 69 degrees C 30 s, 72 degrees C 40 s), and for the beta primer an equimolar mix of RC1.1 and RC1.2 was used to cover TRBC1 and TRBC2. Starting at PCR2, the TCR alpha and beta chains were handled separately, and sample indices and Illumina adaptors were added. The UMI comprised 12 random nucleotides, as two hexamers separated by a spacer, placed after an 8-base spacer. Libraries were sequenced on an Illumina MiSeq with v2 2x251 paired-end chemistry, typically about a dozen samples per run. PhiX DNA was added at roughly 5-7.5% to each sequencing library so that diversity was increased. Turning to the authors' computational methods: Raw reads were converted to FASTQ with bcl2fastq and were demultiplexed by dual indices with Demultiplexor. V and J genes were assigned by Decombinator through tag matching that permitted a single base-pair mismatch. UMIs were used by Collapsinator to correct both sequencing errors and frequency errors caused by PCR heterogeneity. CDR3Translator converted Decombinator identifiers to nucleotide sequence, translated to amino acids, and extracted CDR3 using C- and N-terminal motifs. A cluster of KT2 sequences sharing one unique molecular identifier was counted as one distinct KT2 TCR. The public reads were reanalyzed by TCRdb: fastp trimming at Q25, MiXCR alignment, in-frame beta chains only. Under each unique CDR3 protein, matching rows form one entry showing the most common genes and DNA. TCRdb, rather than the study authors, made the V and J calls. This sample comprises over 40,000 distinct CDR3 sequences, roughly 12% of them detected only once. The leading ten clones occupy about 10% of the sample.

This clonotype showed up just a few times. Its antigen has not been determined. No much larger clone exists at a distance of one base, and base qualities are not known. Including the terminal cysteine and phenylalanine, the CDR3 comprises 15 residues. Of the read, only the CDR3 DNA is kept; its 45 bases are in frame from base 1. CDR1 ENHRY and CDR2 SYGVKD are derived from the germline V gene. V loses 6 bases at its end and J loses 0 bases; junction bases beyond the gene matches: 6. To test the sensitivity and accuracy of the pipeline, known numbers of KT2, a T cell clone whose TCR had already been sequenced, were spiked into unfractionated PBMC. A range of KT2-to-PBMC ratios was set up by mixing KT2 cells into a fixed number of PBMC. What the study reported, not specific to this receptor: No side-by-side comparison between this pipeline and other TCR sequencing techniques was included in the study. Saturation in the detection of KT2 sequences was observed at very high KT2 spike-in numbers. The numbers of KT2 alpha and beta sequences increased linearly with the number of input KT2 cells across several orders of magnitude. KT2 sequences were detected down to the lowest spike-in tested, which was about one KT2 cell per 100,000 PBMC.

This clonotype was obtained from a human donor. Sequenced sample: PBMCs spiked with cells of the T cell clone KT2. The chain employs TRBV10-3 and TRBJ2-3; TRBD1 fits 7 bases in the junction. CDR3 reads: CAIREDRASTDTQYF. DNA sequence: TGTGCCATCAGAGAAGACAGGGCTAGCACAGATACGCAGTATTTT.